This TCR beta chain was captured in a study of CD8+ T cells in alopecia areata. The study's findings and limits: Normal-skin resident alphabeta T cells also appear among scalp sample sequences. Many expanded lesional clones persisted in scalp and blood during tofacitinib.

This clone was seen more than once but under ten times. Antigen specificity is unknown. Germline V gene sequence: CDR1 KGHSH, CDR2 LQKENI. The CDR3 has 13 residues. Trimming removed 3 bases from V and 5 bases from J, with 9 bases in between. Stated treatment: oral pan-JAK inhibitor, 5-10 mg twice daily. TCR sequencing used cDNA made by reverse transcription of extracted RNA. Libraries were prepared by immunoSEQ multiplex PCR; TCRdb keeps only in-frame clonotypes and omits some of them. The profile shows 180,000 or so clones, 51% of them singletons. This material consisted of CD8+ T cells sorted from blood, taken around week 53, from a patient treated with tofacitinib. This receptor was taken from a human donor with alopecia areata. The rearrangement links TRBV18 to TRBJ2-3; D perhaps matches TRBD2 (5 bases). CDR3 amino acids: CASSPNGEDTQYF. The CDR3, as DNA: TGTGCCAGCTCACCGAACGGGGAAGATACGCAGTATTTT. Supplemented by reference TRBV18 and TRBJ2-3, the full variable domain reads NAGVMQNPRHLVRRRGQEARLRCSPMKGHSHVYWYRQLPEEGLKFMVYLQKENIIDESGMPKERFSAEFPKEGPSILRIQQVVRGDSAAYFCASSPNGEDTQYFGPGTRLTVL.